This TCR beta chain stems from a study of beta chain features in type 1 diabetes. Study-level background: Summed over all samples, the examined sorted cells came to 95 million to 130 million. General observations from the study: Among all four CD4+ subsets, Type 1 diabetes patients had TCRB CDR3s that were moderately but significantly shorter. Relative to healthy donors, patients appeared to have naive, central memory and Treg TCRB repertoires that were more similar.

Expressed TCRB transcripts were sequenced, since all the RNA that had been isolated was reverse transcribed. Data came from immunoSEQ multiplex PCR; TCRdb stores just in-frame clones and leaves some out. The data show 630,000 or so clones, with around an eighth seen just once and 0.035% to 0.045% held by the top ten. Sorting of CD4+ naive, central memory, regulatory and stem cell-like memory cells was performed via CD45RO/CCR7/CD25/CD127/CD95/CD27. Of note for this clone: Its antigen is still unknown.

The sequenced sample was naive CD4+ T cells from blood. This TCR was sampled from a man aged 18 to 35 with type 1 diabetes.

CDR3 in DNA: TGTGCCAGCAGGGCGGATGTCGGGACCCAGTACTTC. Translation: CASRADVGTQYF. This rearrangement joins TRBV2 to TRBJ2-5; the D is unclear. Trimming pared 6 bases from V and 7 bases from J, leaving 12 bases between. CDR3 length equals 12 residues. CDR1 and CDR2 (germline): SNHLY, FYNNEI.